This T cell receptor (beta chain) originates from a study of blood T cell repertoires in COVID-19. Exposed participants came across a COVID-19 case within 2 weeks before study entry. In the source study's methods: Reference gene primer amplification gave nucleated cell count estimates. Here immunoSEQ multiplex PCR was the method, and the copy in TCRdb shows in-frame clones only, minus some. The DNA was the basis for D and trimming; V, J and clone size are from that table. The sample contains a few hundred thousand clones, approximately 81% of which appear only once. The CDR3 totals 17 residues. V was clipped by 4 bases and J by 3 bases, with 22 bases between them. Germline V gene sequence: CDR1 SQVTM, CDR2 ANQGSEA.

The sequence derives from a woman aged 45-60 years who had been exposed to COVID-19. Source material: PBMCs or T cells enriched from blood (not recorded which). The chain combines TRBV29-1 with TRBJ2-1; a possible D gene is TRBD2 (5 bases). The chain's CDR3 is CSVGGVALKGHYNEQFF. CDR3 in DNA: TGCAGCGTTGGGGGAGTGGCTTTAAAAGGTCACTACAATGAGCAGTTCTTC.